Below are 32 T cell receptor beta chains sequenced from a single sample in a study of cytomegalovirus exposure and HLA in healthy donors. It was with 60 Vbeta and 13 Jbeta primers that the PCR ran. The repertoire was sequenced with immunoSEQ multiplex PCR; TCRdb's copy has only in-frame clones and lacks some. Counted here are about 99,000 clones, roughly 79% occurring once; the ten biggest clones make up about 4%. The sequencing sample was made of PBMCs. These TCRs come from a man between 50 and 59 years old in good health and CMV-seropositive.

For the CDR3, the DNA is TGTGCCAGCAGAAAACAGGGGCCTGGGGCCAACGTCCTGACTTTC. Amino acid sequence: CASRKQGPGANVLTF. The V call is TRBV6-5, the J call TRBJ2-6; TRBD1 matches 7 bases. The ends lost 6 bases at V and 2 bases at J; junction bases unmatched: 4. There are 15 residues in the CDR3. In germline, CDR1 is MNHEY, CDR2 SVGAGI.

This clone came up a few times. The V gene is TRBV6-6, the J gene TRBJ1-1; 7 positions agree with TRBD1. The CDR3 is made up of 14 amino acids. Germline CDR1 MNHNY, CDR2 SVGAGI (reference sequence). J gave up 8 bases and V 6 bases, and 12 bases lay outside the gene matches. The CDR3 coding sequence is TGTGCCAGCAGCCATTCACCCGGGACAGTAGAAGCTTTCTTT. Its protein product is CASSHSPGTVEAFF.

The chain couples TRBV29-1 to TRBJ2-6, with D possibly being TRBD2 (5 bases). Trimming pared 7 bases from V and 0 bases from J, leaving 10 bases between. The CDR3 length is 14 residues. CDR1 is SQVTM, CDR2 ANQGSEA, per germline. CDR3 bases: TGCAGCGCCCACGCGGGCTCTGGGGCCAACGTCCTGACTTTC. Translated, it gives CSAHAGSGANVLTF.

The CDR3 nucleotides read TGTGCCAGCAGCCTTTCTGCCCCCAGTGAGCAGTTCTTC. Encoded protein: CASSLSAPSEQFF. The chain employs TRBV6-1 and TRBJ2-1; D is uncertain. Germline-derived CDR1 and CDR2 are MNHNS and SASEGT. The CDR3 totals 13 residues. Trimming removed 6 bases at V and 9 bases at J, with 15 bases between.

The CDR3: CASSQGTGGRYNEQFF. CDR3 bases: TGTGCCAGCAGCCAAGGAACGGGCGGGAGGTACAATGAGCAGTTCTTC. The gene calls are TRBV14 and TRBJ2-1, with 8 bases aligning to TRBD2. The J segment lost 4 bases and the V segment lost 1 base, leaving 6 bases of the junction unmatched. The CDR3 is made up of 16 amino acids. Germline CDR1 SGHDN, CDR2 FVKESK.

This rearrangement joins TRBV19 to TRBJ2-1, with 12 bases matching TRBD2. CDR1 is LNHDA and CDR2 is SQIVND in the germline V gene (reference sequence). J gave up 5 bases and V 5 bases, and 10 bases lay outside the gene matches. CDR3 length: 17 amino acids. DNA for the CDR3: TGTGCCAGTAGTTCAAGTCCGGGACTAGCGGGTGACAATGAGCAGTTCTTC. Protein sequence: CASSSSPGLAGDNEQFF.

The chain is built from TRBV27 and TRBJ1-4, with D unresolved. Trimming stripped 4 bases from V and 7 bases from J, with 7 bases between. This CDR3 is 12 amino acids long. From germline, CDR1 is MNHEY and CDR2 SMNVEV (reference sequence). CDR3 in DNA: TGTGCCAGCAGTTGGTCGGGTGAAAAACTGTTTTTT. This codes for CASSWSGEKLFF.

The chain is built from TRBV30 and TRBJ1-6, with TRBD1 as a possible D gene (6 bases). Per germline, CDR1 GTSNPN and CDR2 SVGIG (reference sequence). The CDR3 is made up of 13 amino acids. Trimming removed 8 bases at V and 11 bases at J, with 19 bases between. The DNA for the CDR3 is TGTGCCCTCCGGGACACAATACTGGCACCCCTCCACTTT. Translation: CALRDTILAPLHF.

The V and J genes are TRBV6-1 and TRBJ2-1; 7 nucleotides match TRBD2. The V gene's germline CDR1 is MNHNS and CDR2 SASEGT. The CDR3 spans 15 residues. V lost 0 bases and J lost 7; bases outside the gene matches: 6. CDR3 bases: TGTGCCAGCAGTGAAGCTCTAGCGGTACAGAATGAGCAGTTCTTC. Its protein is CASSEALAVQNEQFF.

The chain combines TRBV4-1 with TRBJ2-7; D might be TRBD2 (7 bases). The V end lost 4 bases, the J end lost 4 bases, and 17 bases lay between the germline ends. This CDR3 spans 15 amino acids. Germline CDR1 reads MGHRA; CDR2 reads YSYEKL. CDR3 in amino acids: CASSPGRGGVYEQYF. For the CDR3, the DNA is TGCGCCAGCAGCCCTGGAAGGGGGGGAGTATACGAGCAGTACTTC.

The chain has TRBV18 and TRBJ2-5; 9 bases fit TRBD2. The CDR3 is 15 residues long. The trim removed 6 bases at V and 5 bases at J, leaving 10 bases unmatched. Per germline, CDR1 KGHSH and CDR2 LQKENI. CDR3 bases: TGTGCCAGCTCGTATAGCGGGAGCCGAGGGGAGACCCAGTACTTC. The encoded protein is CASSYSGSRGETQYF.

The V gene is TRBV7-2, the J gene TRBJ2-7; 9 bases line up with TRBD2. This CDR3 has 15 amino acids. The V gene end was trimmed by 1 base and the J gene end by 0 bases; junction bases not matched to a gene: 1. Germline V gene sequence: CDR1 SGHTA, CDR2 FQGNSA. CDR3 DNA sequence: TGTGCCAGCAGCTTAGTTAGCGGGAGCTCCTACGAGCAGTACTTC. Protein product: CASSLVSGSSYEQYF.

The chain employs TRBV19 and TRBJ2-2; 8 positions match TRBD1. CDR3 length equals 14 residues. The germline gives CDR1 LNHDA, CDR2 SQIVND (reference sequence). V gave up 8 bases and J gave up 3 bases; unmatched junction bases: 5. The CDR3: CASRQGWDTGELFF. DNA for the CDR3: TGTGCCAGTCGACAGGGGTGGGACACCGGGGAGCTGTTTTTT.

V usage is TRBV7-2 and J usage is TRBJ2-1; 8 nucleotides match TRBD1. This CDR3 has 16 amino acids. The V gene's germline CDR1 is SGHTA and CDR2 FQGNSA. J was trimmed by 5 bases and V by 4 bases; bases with no gene match: 10. Written as DNA, the CDR3 is TGTGCCAGCAGCTCACAGGGGGGTCGAAGTAACAATGAGCAGTTCTTC. Amino acids: CASSSQGGRSNNEQFF. Together with reference TRBV7-2 and TRBJ2-1, the CDR3 gives the full variable domain: GAGVSQSPSNKVTEKGKDVELRCDPISGHTALYWYRQSLGQGLEFLIYFQGNSAPDKSGLPSDRFSAERTGGSVSTLTIQRTQQEDSAVYLCASSSQGGRSNNEQFFGPGTRLTVL.

This chain's CDR3 is CASSITSGAYNEQFF. Written as DNA, the CDR3 is TGTGCCAGTAGTATCACTAGCGGAGCTTACAATGAGCAGTTCTTC. The gene calls are TRBV19 and TRBJ2-1, with 8 bases aligning to TRBD2. The CDR3 extends over 15 amino acids. Looked up from germline, CDR1 is LNHDA and CDR2 is SQIVND (reference sequence). Germline trimming cut 3 bases from V and 4 bases from J; bases unmatched to any gene: 5.

The chain carries TRBV30 and TRBJ1-5, with D unresolved. CDR1 is GTSNPN, CDR2 SVGIG, per germline (reference sequence). The germline V and J ends were trimmed by 2 bases and 3 bases, with 14 bases remaining between them. This CDR3 has 15 residues. CDR3 DNA: TGTGCCTGGAGTTGGGGAGCGCTGAACAATCAGCCCCAGCATTTT. It yields the protein CAWSWGALNNQPQHF. The entire variable domain, with the rest obtained from reference TRBV30 and TRBJ1-5, is as follows: SQTIHQWPATLVQPVGSPLSLECTVEGTSNPNLYWYRQAAGRGLQLLFYSVGIGQISSEVPQNLSASRPQDRQFILSSKKLLLSDSGFYLCAWSWGALNNQPQHFGDGTRLSIL.

This sequence joins TRBV19 and TRBJ2-7, with TRBD1 as a possible D gene (6 bases). Trimming left V 3 bases short and J 3 bases short, with 12 bases between. Germline lookup yields CDR1 LNHDA and CDR2 SQIVND (reference sequence). CDR3 length equals 14 residues. This CDR3 reads CASSIGGQIYEQYF. CDR3 coding DNA: TGTGCCAGTAGTATTGGAGGACAGATCTACGAGCAGTACTTC.

This sequence joins TRBV5-8 and TRBJ2-5; D possibly corresponds to TRBD1 (6 bases). The germline CDR1 and CDR2 sequences are SGHTS and YDEGEE. V lost 5 bases, J lost 9 bases, and 14 bases lay in between. This CDR3 has 12 amino acids. The CDR3 DNA reads as TGTGCCAGCAGTGGGGGCAGAGCTGCCCAGTACTTC. Amino acid sequence: CASSGGRAAQYF.

V and J are TRBV10-2 and TRBJ2-5; 9 bases are shared with TRBD1. Germline CDR1 reads WSHSY; CDR2 reads SAAADI. Trimming took 4 bases from V and 11 from J; bases not matched to a gene: 14. The CDR3 is made up of 15 amino acids. The CDR3 coding sequence is TGCGCCAGCAGTGGCACAGGGGGCACCTCCGGGGAGCAGTACTTC. Its translation: CASSGTGGTSGEQYF.

This clone has only a few counts. The chain couples TRBV10-1 to TRBJ1-2; a possible D gene is TRBD1 (5 bases). Germline assignment: CDR1 WNHNN and CDR2 SYGVQD (reference sequence). Trimming took 4 bases from V and 5 from J, leaving 11 bases between them. The CDR3 has 13 amino acids. This chain's CDR3 is CASSAARDYGYTF. The CDR3 DNA reads TGCGCCAGCAGTGCCGCCAGGGATTATGGCTACACCTTC.

The gene calls are TRBV7-9 and TRBJ2-3, with 9 bases fitting TRBD1. Germline loops: CDR1 SEHNR, CDR2 FQNEAQ (reference sequence). This CDR3 region has 14 residues. Germline trimming cut 5 bases from V and 4 bases from J; bases unmatched to any gene: 4. CDR3 DNA: TGTGCCAGCAGCGGGGGGACAGGGTCAGATACGCAGTATTTT. Protein product: CASSGGTGSDTQYF. Full variable domain (remainder filled in from reference TRBV7-9 and TRBJ2-3): DTGVSQNPRHKITKRGQNVTFRCDPISEHNRLYWYRQTLGQGPEFLTYFQNEAQLEKSRLLSDRFSAERPKGSFSTLEIQRTEQGDSAMYLCASSGGTGSDTQYFGPGTRLTVL.

The V gene is TRBV27, the J gene TRBJ2-7, with D possibly matching TRBD2 (5 bases). V was shortened by 0 bases and J by 0 bases, with 21 bases between the two germline ends. This CDR3 spans 19 amino acids. The germline V gene encodes CDR1 MNHEY and CDR2 SMNVEV (reference sequence). The CDR3 region is CASSLSLGEVGLSSYEQYF. CDR3 sequence (DNA): TGTGCCAGCAGTTTATCGCTCGGGGAAGTTGGACTGAGCTCCTACGAGCAGTACTTC.

The chain uses TRBV10-3 and TRBJ1-5; D unresolved. The ends were cut back, 3 bases at V and 2 bases at J, with 14 bases in the middle. This CDR3 contains 16 residues. The germline V gene has CDR1 ENHRY and CDR2 SYGVKD. CDR3 sequence reads: CAISDSTGDGNQPQHF. The CDR3 DNA is TGTGCCATCAGTGACTCGACTGGTGATGGCAATCAGCCCCAGCATTTT.

The chain links TRBV18 to TRBJ2-7, with 11 positions matching TRBD1. CDR3 length equals 15 residues. Germline V lookup: CDR1 KGHSH, CDR2 LQKENI. The junction had 5 bases not matched to a gene; V was cut back by 3 bases and J by 4 bases. The chain's CDR3 is CASSPSGTGGYEQYF. DNA for the CDR3: TGTGCCAGCTCACCCTCCGGGACAGGGGGTTACGAGCAGTACTTC.

V is TRBV11-2 and J is TRBJ2-1, with a tentative D call TRBD2 (5 bases). The ends were cut back, 1 base at V and 7 bases at J, with 11 bases in the middle. The CDR3 extends over 14 amino acids. Germline lookup yields CDR1 SGHAT and CDR2 FQNNGV. CDR3 sequence: CASSLGLAGNEQFF. For the CDR3, the DNA is TGTGCCAGCAGCTTAGGCCTAGCTGGAAATGAGCAGTTCTTC.

V gene TRBV7-2 combines with J gene TRBJ2-5; 12 bases agree with TRBD2. The J call may be wrong; the DNA end is better matched by TRBJ2-7. Germline lookup yields CDR1 SGHTA and CDR2 FQGNSA. The CDR3 has 13 amino acids. This CDR3 reads CASSETSGSEQYF. CDR3 DNA: TGTGCCAGCAGCGAGACTAGCGGGAGCGAGCAGTACTTC.

The chain is built from TRBV5-1 and TRBJ1-4; 12 bases line up with TRBD1. Trimming at V came to 5 bases and at J to 2 bases, leaving 4 bases not matched to a gene. Germline V gene data show CDR1 as SGHRS and CDR2 as YFSETQ. This CDR3 is 16 amino acids long. The CDR3 DNA reads as TGCGCCAGCAGGACGGGACAGGGGGCGACTAATGAAAAACTGTTTTTT. Its protein product is CASRTGQGATNEKLFF.

Here the CDR3 DNA reads TGTGCCAGAAGCTTCCCTAGCACCTCCTACGAGCAGTACTTC. This gives the protein CARSFPSTSYEQYF. The chain has TRBV5-3 and TRBJ2-7; perhaps TRBD2 as D (5 bases). TRBV5-3 is sorted into the ORF group, with uncertain function. Trimming pared 2 bases from V and 0 bases from J, leaving 9 bases between. The CDR3 is 14 amino acids.

The rearrangement uses TRBV28 and TRBJ2-1, with TRBD2 identical over 7 bases. V dropped 6 bases and J dropped 9; count of bases not matched to a gene: 14. The germline CDR1 and CDR2 sequences are MDHEN and SYDVKM. There are 15 residues in the CDR3. For the CDR3, the DNA is TGTGCCAGCAGCCCGACCGGGAAGGGCGGGGGTGAGCAGTTCTTC. This encodes CASSPTGKGGGEQFF. Complete variable domain (other parts from reference TRBV28 and TRBJ2-1): DVKVTQSSRYLVKRTGEKVFLECVQDMDHENMFWYRQDPGLGLRLIYFSYDVKMKEKGDIPEGYSVSREKKERFSLILESASTNQTSMYLCASSPTGKGGGEQFFGPGTRLTVL.

The V call is TRBV7-3, the J call TRBJ2-3; D might be TRBD2 (5 bases). The CDR3 extends over 16 amino acids. From germline, CDR1 is SGHTA and CDR2 FQGTGA. V lost 2 bases and J lost 0, with 12 bases in between. CDR3 residues: CASSLRGFTSTDTQYF. In DNA, the CDR3 is TGTGCCAGCAGCTTACGGGGTTTTACTAGCACAGATACGCAGTATTTT.

The chain couples TRBV11-1 to TRBJ2-5; 8 positions match TRBD2. Germline V gene data show CDR1 as SGHAT and CDR2 as FQDESV (reference sequence). V lost 3 bases, J lost 1 base, and 4 bases stayed unmatched. The CDR3 is 15 residues long. This chain's CDR3 is CASSLWREAQETQYF. CDR3 coding DNA: TGTGCCAGCAGCTTGTGGCGGGAGGCCCAAGAGACCCAGTACTTC.

The J gene is TRBJ2-7, the V gene TRBV6-1; D is possibly TRBD1 (6 bases). Trimming left V 6 bases short and J 1 base short, with 16 bases between. The germline gives CDR1 MNHNS, CDR2 SASEGT. This CDR3 has 15 amino acids. In nucleotides, the CDR3 is TGTGCCAGCAGGGAGGCTCAGGGGACATCCTACGAGCAGTACTTC. It codes for CASREAQGTSYEQYF.